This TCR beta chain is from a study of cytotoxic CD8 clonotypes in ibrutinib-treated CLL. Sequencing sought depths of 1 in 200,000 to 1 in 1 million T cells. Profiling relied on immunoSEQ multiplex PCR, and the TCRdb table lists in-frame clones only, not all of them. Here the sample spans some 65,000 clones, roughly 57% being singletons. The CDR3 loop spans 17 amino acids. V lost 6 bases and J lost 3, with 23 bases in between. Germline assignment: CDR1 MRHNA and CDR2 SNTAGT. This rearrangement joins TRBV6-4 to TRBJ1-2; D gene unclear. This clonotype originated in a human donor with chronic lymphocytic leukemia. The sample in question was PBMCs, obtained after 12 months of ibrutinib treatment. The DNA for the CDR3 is TGTGCCAGCAGGCAGTGGGGTGGACCTCCGCTATACTATGGCTACACCTTC. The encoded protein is CASRQWGGPPLYYGYTF.